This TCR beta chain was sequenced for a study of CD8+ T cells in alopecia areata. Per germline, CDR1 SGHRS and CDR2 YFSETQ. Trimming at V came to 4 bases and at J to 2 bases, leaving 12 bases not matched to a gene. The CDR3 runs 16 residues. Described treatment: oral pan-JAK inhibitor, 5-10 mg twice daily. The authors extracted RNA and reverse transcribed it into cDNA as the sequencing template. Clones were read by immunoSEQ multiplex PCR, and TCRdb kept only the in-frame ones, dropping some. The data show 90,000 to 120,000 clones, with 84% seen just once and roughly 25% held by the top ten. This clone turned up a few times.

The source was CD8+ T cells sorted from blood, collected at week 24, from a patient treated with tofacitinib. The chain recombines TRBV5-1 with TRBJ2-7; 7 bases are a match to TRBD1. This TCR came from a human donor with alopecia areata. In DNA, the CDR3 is TGCGCCAGCAGCCTCCGGACAGGAGCAAGGACCTACGAGCAGTACTTC. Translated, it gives CASSLRTGARTYEQYF.